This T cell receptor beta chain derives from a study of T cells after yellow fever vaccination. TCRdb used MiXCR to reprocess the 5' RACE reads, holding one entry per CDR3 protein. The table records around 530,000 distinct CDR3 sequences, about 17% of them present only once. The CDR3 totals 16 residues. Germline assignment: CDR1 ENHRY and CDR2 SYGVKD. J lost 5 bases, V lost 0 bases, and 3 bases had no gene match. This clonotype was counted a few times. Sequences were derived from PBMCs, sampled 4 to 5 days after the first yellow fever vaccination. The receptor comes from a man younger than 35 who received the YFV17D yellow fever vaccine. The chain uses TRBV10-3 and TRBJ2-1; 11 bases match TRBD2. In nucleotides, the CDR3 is TGTGCCATCAGTGAGTCTAGCGGGGGGGTCAACAATGAGCAGTTCTTC. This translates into CAISESSGGVNNEQFF.